The T cell receptor (beta chain) under discussion was sequenced for a study of T cells in Graves' hyperthyroidism and ophthalmopathy. Study-level background: Peripheral blood draws took place at initial diagnosis, ahead of any treatment.

There were TCR beta CDR3 regions amplified from RNA transcripts. TCR CDR3 regions were first amplified by RT-PCR with HTBI primers. Each CDR3 protein is one row after TCRdb ran MiXCR on the multiplex PCR reads. In the table there are some 300,000 distinct CDR3 sequences, roughly 19% of which are singletons. This clonotype was counted many times. The CDR3 extends over 15 amino acids. The germline V gene encodes CDR1 LGHDT and CDR2 YNNKEL (reference sequence). The V segment lost 4 bases and the J segment 6 bases; nucleotides outside the gene matches: 5. Specimen: blood. The receptor comes from a man aged 45-60 years with Graves' ophthalmopathy. V and J are TRBV3-1 and TRBJ2-3; TRBD2 matches at 12 bases. Here the CDR3 DNA reads TGTGCCAGCAGCCGCGGACTAGCGGGATGGGATACGCAGTATTTT. Its translation is CASSRGLAGWDTQYF.